The 4 T cell receptor beta chains below were found in one sample sequenced in a study of cytomegalovirus exposure and HLA in healthy donors. Assay used: immunoSEQ multiplex PCR; TCRdb lists only in-frame clones, some missing. The sample holds about 63,000 clones, 80% to 90% seen once. Specimen: PBMCs. The origin of the receptors is a woman younger than 35 in good health and CMV-seronegative.

The chain combines TRBV6-1 with TRBJ1-5; 7 bases map to TRBD1. The CDR3 is made up of 15 amino acids. V lost 3 bases to trimming and J lost 3 bases; unmatched junction nucleotides: 5. Germline CDR1 is MNHNS and CDR2 is SASEGT. The CDR3 region is CASSEKQGHNQPQHF. Written as DNA, the CDR3 is TGTGCCAGCAGTGAGAAACAGGGGCACAATCAGCCCCAGCATTTT.

The V and J genes are TRBV28 and TRBJ2-1, with 9 bases identical to TRBD2. With 6 bases clipped from V and 2 bases from J, the junction kept 2 bases outside the gene matches. Germline V gene sequence: CDR1 MDHEN, CDR2 SYDVKM. The CDR3 is made up of 14 amino acids. The CDR3 DNA reads TGTGCCAGCAGAGTAGCGGGGGCCTACAATGAGCAGTTCTTC. It codes for CASRVAGAYNEQFF. Complete variable domain (other parts from reference TRBV28 and TRBJ2-1): DVKVTQSSRYLVKRTGEKVFLECVQDMDHENMFWYRQDPGLGLRLIYFSYDVKMKEKGDIPEGYSVSREKKERFSLILESASTNQTSMYLCASRVAGAYNEQFFGPGTRLTVL.

The chain recombines TRBV28 with TRBJ2-7; TRBD1 agrees at 9 bases. Germline loops: CDR1 MDHEN, CDR2 SYDVKM. The CDR3 consists of 15 residues. Trimming took 5 bases from V and 7 from J; bases not matched to a gene: 12. CDR3 nucleotides: TGTGCCAGCAGTCCCGCGGGACAGGGAACACGGGAGCAGTACTTC. It translates to CASSPAGQGTREQYF. The variable domain in full, completed from reference TRBV28 and TRBJ2-7, reads DVKVTQSSRYLVKRTGEKVFLECVQDMDHENMFWYRQDPGLGLRLIYFSYDVKMKEKGDIPEGYSVSREKKERFSLILESASTNQTSMYLCASSPAGQGTREQYFGPGTRLTVT.

V gene TRBV4-1 combines with J gene TRBJ2-5, with TRBD2 matching over 16 bases. Germline lookup yields CDR1 MGHRA and CDR2 YSYEKL. The CDR3 loop spans 18 amino acids. Trimming cost V 1 base and J 1 base; bases outside gene matches: 3. Written as DNA, the CDR3 is TGCGCCAGCAGCCAAGGGGGACTAGCGGGAGGGATCCAAGAGACCCAGTACTTC. Protein: CASSQGGLAGGIQETQYF.